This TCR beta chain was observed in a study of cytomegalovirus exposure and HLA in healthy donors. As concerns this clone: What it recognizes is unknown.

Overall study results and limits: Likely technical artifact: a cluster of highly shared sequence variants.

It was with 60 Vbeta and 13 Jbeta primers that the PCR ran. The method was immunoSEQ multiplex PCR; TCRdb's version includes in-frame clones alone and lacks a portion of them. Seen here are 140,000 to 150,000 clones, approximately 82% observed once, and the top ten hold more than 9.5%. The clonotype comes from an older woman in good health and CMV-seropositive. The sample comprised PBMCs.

The CDR3 spells CASSQDGPTGTGGFGELFF. The CDR3 coding sequence is TGCGCCAGCAGCCAAGACGGGCCAACGGGGACAGGGGGTTTCGGGGAGCTGTTTTTT. J is TRBJ2-2 and V is TRBV4-3; TRBD1 aligns across 11 bases. The CDR3 is made up of 19 amino acids. Germline CDR1 LGHNA, CDR2 YSLEER. With V trimmed by 0 bases and J by 7 bases, 13 bases remained unmatched.